One sample yielded the 4 T cell receptor beta chains listed below, sequenced in a study of blood T cell repertoires in COVID-19. Libraries were prepared by immunoSEQ multiplex PCR; TCRdb keeps only in-frame clonotypes and omits some of them. The sample has about 120,000 clones, approximately 81% seen once. Sequencing used peripheral blood. The receptors originated from a man between 60 and 75 years old with acute or convalescent COVID-19.

The V and J genes are TRBV21-1 and TRBJ2-1; whether TRBD1, the table's D call, matches the DNA was not checked. TRBV21-1 is noted as a pseudogene. The CDR3 runs to 15 residues. CDR3 region: CASSKAGTGRYEQFF. The CDR3 DNA reads as TGTGCCAGCAGCAAAGCAGGGACAGGGAGATATGAGCAGTTCTTC.

V is TRBV30 and J is TRBJ2-7, with D hard to call. CDR1 and CDR2 (germline): GTSNPN, SVGIG (reference sequence). V lost 0 bases to trimming and J lost 4 bases, with 4 bases between them. The length of the CDR3 is 11 residues. The CDR3 region has the DNA TGTGCCTGGAGTGTACTATACGAGCAGTACTTC. This translates into CAWSVLYEQYF.

V gene TRBV27 combines with J gene TRBJ2-7, with TRBD2 matching 9 bases. V trimming: 6 bases; J trimming: 0 bases; junction bases outside the gene matches: 12. CDR1 MNHEY and CDR2 SMNVEV come from the germline V gene (reference sequence). The CDR3 totals 17 residues. The CDR3: CASRKAGGVSSSYEQYF. The CDR3 DNA is TGTGCCAGCAGAAAAGCGGGGGGCGTTTCAAGCTCCTACGAGCAGTACTTC.

This clone turned up a few times. CDR3 nucleotide sequence: TGCACCAGCAGCCAAGATGTAAGTAGCGGGAGGGCCGGTTTCGAGCAGTACTTC. It translates to CTSSQDVSSGRAGFEQYF. The rearrangement links TRBV1 to TRBJ2-7; the D segment call TRBD2 is taken from the table without a DNA check. TRBV1 is shown as a pseudogene. This CDR3 has 18 amino acids.